This T cell receptor (beta chain) was sequenced for a study of Graves' ophthalmopathy and Graves' hyperthyroidism. The germline V gene has CDR1 SGHAT and CDR2 FQNNGV. The CDR3 contains 15 residues. V shed 5 bases, J shed 7 bases, and the junction held 10 bases outside the gene matches. In its sample, this clonotype was seen many times. From RNA, the CDR3 regions of TCR beta chains were amplified and sequenced. Following a first-round RT-PCR that used HTBI primers, a second-round multiplex PCR was carried out. TCRdb used MiXCR to reprocess the multiplex PCR reads, holding one entry per CDR3 protein. Of roughly 420,000 distinct CDR3 sequences listed, over 20% are singletons.

Sequenced input: peripheral blood. The gene calls are TRBV11-2 and TRBJ2-2; 7 bases map to TRBD1. This clonotype was sampled from a woman aged 18-29 years with stable Graves' hyperthyroidism. Written as DNA, the CDR3 is TGTGCCAGCAGCGTACAGGGGAATGATATCGGGGAGCTGTTTTTT. It yields the protein CASSVQGNDIGELFF.